This entry concerns a single TCR beta chain. Its antigen is not identified. The data derive from a study of long-term antiretroviral therapy in people with HIV. A v3.0 immunoSEQ assay was performed at survey level. Samples were sequenced targeting about 40,000-50,000 T-cell genomes each. Profiled with immunoSEQ multiplex PCR; TCRdb holds only in-frame clones, not every one. This table holds 34,000 or so clones, about 82% found once. Findings and limits, study-wide: Clones that had undergone expansion before ART prevailed in the repertoire throughout all time points. Against controls, HIV repertoires showed narrower ranges of CDR3 length.

The input for sequencing was unsorted PBMCs, taken about 3.5 years after starting antiretroviral therapy. The receptor was derived from a man in his late teens or twenties with HIV.

The CDR3 loop reads CASSFGQVNTGELFF. CDR3 in DNA: TGTGCCAGCAGTTTTGGGCAGGTGAACACCGGGGAGCTGTTTTTT. The chain links TRBV27 to TRBJ2-2; D remains ambiguous. CDR3 length equals 15 residues. Trimming took 3 bases from V and 1 from J, leaving 9 bases between them. Germline values: CDR1 MNHEY, CDR2 SMNVEV (reference sequence).